Listed below are T cell receptor beta chains from one sample, sequenced in a study of CD8 T cells in Susac syndrome. TCRdb recomputed calls from the immunoSEQ multiplex PCR reads with MiXCR, one row per CDR3 protein. The sample includes roughly 130,000 distinct CDR3 sequences, nearly 96% of them seen just once. The specimen sequenced was CD4+ T cells from PBMCs. These receptors originate from a human donor with Susac syndrome. Both conserved end residues are part of each CDR3. The D gene is left open where the match is weak. Clone size is shown for a subset of rows, as once, few, many or a class of expanded clone.

V gene: TRBV5-1; J gene: TRBJ2-6; clone size: -; D gene: -; CDR3 protein: CASSLARGGASGANVLTF; CDR3 DNA: TGCGCCAGCAGCTTGGCCCGTGGGGGGGCGAGTGGGGCCAACGTCCTGACTTTC
V gene: TRBV18; J gene: TRBJ1-5; clone size: once; D gene: TRBD1; CDR3 protein: CASSRNRGEPQHF; CDR3 DNA: TGTGCCAGCTCACGCAACAGGGGAGAGCCCCAGCATTTT
V gene: TRBV20-1; J gene: TRBJ2-1; clone size: -; D gene: -; CDR3 protein: CSARDSGGLNEQFF; CDR3 DNA: TGCAGTGCTAGAGATTCGGGGGGCCTCAATGAGCAGTTCTTC
V gene: TRBV7-9; J gene: TRBJ2-1; clone size: -; D gene: -; CDR3 protein: CASSLRGDEQFF; CDR3 DNA: TGTGCCAGCAGCTTACGGGGCGATGAGCAGTTCTTC
V gene: TRBV9; J gene: TRBJ1-5; clone size: -; D gene: -; CDR3 protein: CASSVSPWDQPQHF; CDR3 DNA: TGTGCCAGCAGCGTCTCGCCCTGGGATCAGCCCCAGCATTTT
V gene: TRBV20-1; J gene: TRBJ1-1; clone size: -; D gene: TRBD1; CDR3 protein: CSALKGTGVTNTEAFF; CDR3 DNA: TGCAGTGCTCTAAAAGGGACAGGGGTTACAAACACTGAAGCTTTCTTT
V gene: TRBV7-9; J gene: TRBJ1-1; clone size: -; D gene: -; CDR3 protein: CASSFQRASTEAFF; CDR3 DNA: TGTGCCAGCAGCTTCCAGCGGGCGTCCACTGAAGCTTTCTTT
V gene: TRBV5-1; J gene: TRBJ2-5; clone size: -; D gene: -; CDR3 protein: CASSSTGTQQETQYF; CDR3 DNA: TGCGCCAGCAGCTCAACCGGGACTCAACAAGAGACCCAGTACTTC
V gene: TRBV7-9; J gene: TRBJ1-5; clone size: -; D gene: -; CDR3 protein: CASSWGKEQPQHF; CDR3 DNA: TGTGCCAGCAGCTGGGGGAAGGAACAGCCCCAGCATTTT
V gene: TRBV28; J gene: TRBJ2-3; clone size: -; D gene: TRBD1; CDR3 protein: CASSETGADTQYF; CDR3 DNA: TGTGCCAGCAGCGAGACAGGGGCAGATACGCAGTATTTT
V gene: TRBV9; J gene: TRBJ1-2; clone size: -; D gene: -; CDR3 protein: CASSPGGRGYTF; CDR3 DNA: TGTGCCAGCAGCCCCGGGGGGAGAGGCTACACCTTC
V gene: TRBV28; J gene: TRBJ1-5; clone size: -; D gene: TRBD1; CDR3 protein: CASGTGLRDQPQHF; CDR3 DNA: TGTGCCAGCGGGACAGGCTTAAGGGATCAGCCCCAGCATTTT
V gene: TRBV20-1; J gene: TRBJ2-5; clone size: -; D gene: -; CDR3 protein: CSARDFRLLAEVLSETQYF; CDR3 DNA: TGCAGTGCTAGAGATTTCAGGCTGCTGGCTGAGGTTTTGTCAGAGACCCAGTACTTC
V gene: TRBV29-1; J gene: TRBJ2-2; clone size: once; D gene: -; CDR3 protein: CSVEWARGGELFF; CDR3 DNA: TGCAGCGTTGAATGGGCTAGAGGCGGGGAGCTGTTTTTT
V gene: TRBV6-4; J gene: TRBJ1-4; clone size: -; D gene: -; CDR3 protein: CASSDQGEKLFF; CDR3 DNA: TGTGCCAGCAGTGATCAGGGTGAAAAACTGTTTTTT
V gene: TRBV11-2; J gene: TRBJ2-1; clone size: -; D gene: -; CDR3 protein: CASSSRSEQFF; CDR3 DNA: TGTGCCAGCAGCTCCCGTTCGGAGCAGTTCTTC
V gene: TRBV19; J gene: TRBJ2-1; clone size: -; D gene: -; CDR3 protein: CASSARQIGEQFF; CDR3 DNA: TGTGCCAGTAGTGCTCGACAGATAGGCGAGCAGTTCTTC
V gene: TRBV6-2/TRBV6-3; J gene: TRBJ1-1; clone size: -; D gene: -; CDR3 protein: CASSYPTSNTEAFF; CDR3 DNA: TGTGCCAGCAGTTACCCGACATCGAACACTGAAGCTTTCTTT
V gene: TRBV27; J gene: TRBJ1-2; clone size: -; D gene: TRBD1; CDR3 protein: CASSLRTGKGNYGYTF; CDR3 DNA: TGTGCCAGCAGTTTAAGGACAGGGAAAGGGAACTATGGCTACACCTTC
V gene: TRBV12-5; J gene: TRBJ2-7; clone size: -; D gene: -; CDR3 protein: CASGLVSEQYF; CDR3 DNA: TGTGCTAGTGGTTTGGTAAGCGAGCAGTACTTC
V gene: TRBV12-3/TRBV12-4; J gene: TRBJ2-5; clone size: -; D gene: TRBD1; CDR3 protein: CASRLTQGAIETQYF; CDR3 DNA: TGTGCCAGCAGACTTACACAGGGGGCAATTGAGACCCAGTACTTC
V gene: TRBV5-4; J gene: TRBJ2-1; clone size: -; D gene: -; CDR3 protein: CASSFGSNDDEQFF; CDR3 DNA: TGTGCCAGCAGCTTCGGATCCAACGACGATGAGCAGTTCTTC
V gene: TRBV19; J gene: TRBJ1-1; clone size: -; D gene: -; CDR3 protein: CASRGNTEAFF; CDR3 DNA: TGTGCCAGTAGGGGGAACACTGAAGCTTTCTTT
V gene: TRBV29-1; J gene: TRBJ1-4; clone size: -; D gene: -; CDR3 protein: CSARTVREKLFF; CDR3 DNA: TGCAGCGCTCGGACAGTCCGAGAAAAACTGTTTTTT
V gene: TRBV4-2; J gene: TRBJ2-3; clone size: -; D gene: TRBD2; CDR3 protein: CASSQDTSGAGTDTQYF; CDR3 DNA: TGTGCCAGCAGCCAAGATACTAGCGGGGCGGGCACAGATACGCAGTATTTT
V gene: TRBV19; J gene: TRBJ2-3; clone size: -; D gene: TRBD2; CDR3 protein: CASSGLARGTDTQYF; CDR3 DNA: TGTGCCAGTTCGGGACTAGCGAGGGGAACAGATACGCAGTATTTT
V gene: TRBV5-1; J gene: TRBJ1-2; clone size: once; D gene: TRBD1; CDR3 protein: CASRQGGADYGYTF; CDR3 DNA: TGCGCCAGCAGACAAGGGGGCGCAGACTATGGCTACACCTTC
V gene: TRBV20-1; J gene: TRBJ2-3; clone size: -; D gene: TRBD2; CDR3 protein: CSARSPSGVTDTQYF; CDR3 DNA: TGCAGTGCTAGATCCCCTAGCGGGGTCACAGATACGCAGTATTTT
V gene: TRBV9; J gene: TRBJ2-3; clone size: -; D gene: TRBD2; CDR3 protein: CASSVGLADTQYF; CDR3 DNA: TGTGCCAGCAGCGTGGGACTAGCGGATACGCAGTATTTT
V gene: TRBV29-1; J gene: TRBJ2-1; clone size: -; D gene: -; CDR3 protein: CSGGTSPRSYNEQFF; CDR3 DNA: TGCAGCGGGGGGACATCACCCCGGTCATACAATGAGCAGTTCTTC
V gene: TRBV4-1; J gene: TRBJ2-5; clone size: -; D gene: -; CDR3 protein: CASSRGLQGEETQYF; CDR3 DNA: TGCGCCAGCAGCCGAGGTCTACAGGGAGAAGAGACCCAGTACTTC
V gene: TRBV30; J gene: TRBJ2-3; clone size: -; D gene: TRBD2; CDR3 protein: CAWILLAASTDTQYF; CDR3 DNA: TGTGCCTGGATCCTACTAGCGGCAAGCACAGATACGCAGTATTTT
V gene: TRBV9; J gene: TRBJ1-2; clone size: -; D gene: -; CDR3 protein: CASSVEQGGGYTF; CDR3 DNA: TGTGCCAGCAGCGTAGAGCAGGGCGGAGGCTACACCTTC
V gene: TRBV5-1; J gene: TRBJ2-5; clone size: -; D gene: -; CDR3 protein: CASRALLDGETQYF; CDR3 DNA: TGCGCCAGCAGGGCACTGCTAGATGGGGAGACCCAGTACTTC
V gene: TRBV3-1; J gene: TRBJ2-7; clone size: -; D gene: TRBD2; CDR3 protein: CASSHGTATSGRANEQYF; CDR3 DNA: TGTGCCAGCAGCCATGGGACAGCCACTAGCGGGAGGGCCAACGAGCAGTACTTC
V gene: TRBV20-1; J gene: TRBJ2-1; clone size: -; D gene: TRBD1; CDR3 protein: CSAADRVGRNEQFF; CDR3 DNA: TGCAGTGCTGCGGACAGGGTCGGTAGAAATGAGCAGTTCTTC
V gene: TRBV20-1; J gene: TRBJ2-7; clone size: -; D gene: TRBD1; CDR3 protein: CSARDTGEVEQYF; CDR3 DNA: TGCAGTGCTAGAGATACAGGGGAAGTCGAGCAGTACTTC
V gene: TRBV4-2; J gene: TRBJ2-7; clone size: -; D gene: -; CDR3 protein: CASSQDTRHRAIGNEQYF; CDR3 DNA: TGTGCCAGCAGCCAAGATACTAGGCATAGAGCGATTGGCAACGAGCAGTACTTC
V gene: TRBV4-2; J gene: TRBJ2-7; clone size: -; D gene: -; CDR3 protein: CASSQAGESSYEQYF; CDR3 DNA: TGTGCCAGCAGCCAAGCAGGCGAGAGCTCCTACGAGCAGTACTTC
V gene: TRBV12-3/TRBV12-4; J gene: TRBJ2-3; clone size: -; D gene: TRBD1; CDR3 protein: CASSPRTGSGDTQYF; CDR3 DNA: TGTGCCAGCAGTCCCCGGACAGGGTCGGGGGATACGCAGTATTTT